These T cell receptor beta chains were read from a single sample in a study of cytomegalovirus exposure and HLA in healthy donors. Sequenced by immunoSEQ multiplex PCR; TCRdb stores in-frame clones only, minus some. The sample consists of about 90,000 clones, over 60% of them appearing once. The sample consisted of PBMCs. The receptors derive from a middle-aged woman in good health and CMV-seropositive. Both conserved end residues are part of each CDR3. The D gene is left open where the match is weak. Clone size is shown for a subset of rows, as once, few, many or a class of expanded clone.

size: .
D: .
V: TRBV7-8
J: TRBJ2-7
CDR3: CASSSTQPGQPIYEQYF
DNA: TGTGCCAGCAGCTCAACTCAACCGGGACAACCCATATACGAGCAGTACTTC

size: few
D: .
V: TRBV19
J: TRBJ1-2
CDR3: CASSIPGINYGYTF
DNA: TGTGCCAGTAGTATACCGGGGATTAACTATGGCTACACCTTC

size: .
D: .
V: TRBV7-6
J: TRBJ2-2
CDR3: CASSRQSVGTGELFF
DNA: TGTGCCAGCAGCCGACAGTCGGTTGGCACCGGGGAGCTGTTTTTT

size: .
D: .
V: TRBV10-3
J: TRBJ2-7
CDR3: CAISDLGAGESYEQYF
DNA: TGTGCCATCAGTGATCTGGGGGCGGGCGAGTCCTACGAGCAGTACTTC

size: .
D: TRBD1
V: TRBV6-6
J: TRBJ2-5
CDR3: CASSRDSEETQYF
DNA: TGTGCCAGCAGTCGGGACAGCGAAGAGACCCAGTACTTC

size: .
D: .
V: TRBV10-3
J: TRBJ1-3
CDR3: CATLLGNTIYF
DNA: TGTGCCACCCTTCTAGGAAACACCATATATTTT

size: .
D: TRBD2
V: TRBV6-5
J: TRBJ2-2
CDR3: CASNLAGEMAGELFF
DNA: TGTGCCAGCAATTTAGCGGGAGAGATGGCCGGGGAGCTGTTTTTT

size: few
D: TRBD2
V: TRBV5-4
J: TRBJ2-3
CDR3: CASSSGTSPDTQYF
DNA: TGTGCCAGCAGCTCAGGGACTAGTCCAGATACGCAGTATTTT

size: .
D: TRBD1
V: TRBV28
J: TRBJ2-7
CDR3: CASKTGTGEHEQYF
DNA: TGTGCCAGCAAAACCGGGACAGGAGAACACGAGCAGTACTTC

size: .
D: .
V: TRBV7-2
J: TRBJ2-5
CDR3: CASSFVGRGQETQYF
DNA: TGTGCCAGCAGCTTTGTCGGCAGGGGCCAAGAGACCCAGTACTTC

size: .
D: TRBD2
V: TRBV28
J: TRBJ2-3
CDR3: CASRGRLAGAADTQYF
DNA: TGTGCCAGCAGAGGTAGACTAGCGGGAGCTGCAGATACGCAGTATTTT

size: few
D: .
V: TRBV28
J: TRBJ2-7
CDR3: CASSFQNYEQYF
DNA: TGTGCCAGCAGTTTTCAAAATTACGAGCAGTACTTC

size: .
D: .
V: TRBV4-2
J: TRBJ1-6
CDR3: CASSQSVNSPLHF
DNA: TGTGCCAGCAGCCAGTCCGTTAATTCACCCCTCCACTTT

size: .
D: TRBD2
V: TRBV27
J: TRBJ2-7
CDR3: CASSLEGLAGGIDEQYF
DNA: TGTGCCAGCAGTTTAGAGGGACTAGCGGGAGGAATCGACGAGCAGTACTTC

size: .
D: .
V: TRBV7-9
J: TRBJ2-7
CDR3: CASDTGLSYEQYF
DNA: TGTGCCAGCGATACCGGACTCAGCTACGAGCAGTACTTC

size: few
D: .
V: TRBV12-1
J: TRBJ2-6
CDR3: CASSSHPSGANVLTF
DNA: TGTGCCAGCAGCTCACACCCCTCTGGGGCCAACGTCCTGACTTTC

size: .
D: .
V: TRBV7-2
J: TRBJ2-1
CDR3: CASSPNRDGNEQFF
DNA: TGTGCCAGCAGCCCCAACCGAGATGGCAATGAGCAGTTCTTC

size: .
D: TRBD2
V: TRBV29-1
J: TRBJ2-3
CDR3: CSVGGTSGTDTQYF
DNA: TGCAGCGTTGGAGGGACTAGTGGTACAGATACGCAGTATTTT

size: .
D: .
V: TRBV5-1
J: TRBJ1-6
CDR3: CASSLGESNSPLHF
DNA: TGCGCCAGCAGCTTGGGTGAAAGCAATTCACCCCTCCACTTT

size: .
D: .
V: TRBV9
J: TRBJ2-2
CDR3: CASGDSTSGELFF
DNA: TGTGCCAGCGGCGACTCCACGAGCGGGGAGCTGTTTTTT